The source of this T cell receptor (beta chain) is a study of OX40 agonist ivuxolimab in advanced cancers. Study context: Three patients, one with hepatocellular carcinoma and two with cutaneous melanoma, achieved partial responses. Overall study findings and caveats: At 0.1 to 3.0 mg/kg and by week 6, clonal expansion occurred in CD4+ and CD8+ blood T cells.

J gave up 4 bases and V 5 bases, and 0 bases lay outside the gene matches. CDR1 is KGHSH, CDR2 LQKENI, per germline. The CDR3 runs 12 residues. The method was immunoSEQ multiplex PCR; TCRdb's version includes in-frame clones alone and lacks a portion of them. The table lists tens of thousands of clones, approximately 88% of them singletons. Of note for this clone: No antigen is known for it. The identical CDR3 is also encoded by other nucleotide sequences in the sample.

V is TRBV18 and J is TRBJ2-3; 7 nucleotides align to TRBD2. The TCR originated in an adult with an advanced solid tumor such as melanoma, head and neck, liver or kidney cancer. Sequencing was performed on CD4+ or CD8+ T cells sorted from blood, taken in a trial of the OX40 agonist ivuxolimab. CDR3 DNA: TGTGCCAGCTCAGCGGGAGCAGATACGCAGTATTTT. It is translated as CASSAGADTQYF.